This is a list of T cell receptor beta chains from one sample in a study of Ad26.COV2.S vaccination and SARS-CoV-2 variants. Sequencing used immunoSEQ multiplex PCR; TCRdb keeps in-frame clones, though not all of them. The sample includes about 280,000 clones, about 89% seen only once; the top ten take approximately 3.3%. The specimen was peripheral blood, collected in a trial of Ad26.COV2.S vaccine versus placebo. All receptors come from a person between 18 and 65 years old who received the Ad26.COV2.S COVID-19 vaccine or a placebo. CDR3s include the opening cysteine and the closing phenylalanine or tryptophan. The D gene is left open where the match is weak. A clone size is listed for some rows: how often the clone was seen (once, few, many), or a class if it is expanded.

d_call	clone_size	v_call	j_call	cdr3_nt	cdr3_aa
-	-	TRBV14	TRBJ2-6	TGTGCCAGCAGCCGACAGATCTCTGGGGCCAACGTCCTGACTTTC	CASSRQISGANVLTF
TRBD1	-	TRBV4-1	TRBJ1-2	TGCGCCAGCAGCCAAAGGACAGGGGGCAGCCCTAACTATGGCTACACCTTC	CASSQRTGGSPNYGYTF
-	-	TRBV6-6	TRBJ1-1	TGTGCCAGCACCCACGCGGGGAGTGGAGCTTTCTTT	CASTHAGSGAFF
TRBD2	-	TRBV5-1	TRBJ2-7	TGCGCCAGCAGCTTGGCACATACTAGCGGGAGTTACGAGCAGTACTTC	CASSLAHTSGSYEQYF
-	-	TRBV5-1	TRBJ1-2	TGCGCCAGCAGCTTGGAAAGTTCAGGGCCGTATGGCTACACCTTC	CASSLESSGPYGYTF
-	-	TRBV4-3	TRBJ1-1	TGCGCCAGCAGCCAAGAGATATGGGCGAACACTGAAGCTTTCTTT	CASSQEIWANTEAFF
-	-	TRBV10-3	TRBJ2-7	TGTGCCACCCTTACAGGGACCCGAGGCGAGCAGTACTTC	CATLTGTRGEQYF
TRBD1	-	TRBV20-1	TRBJ1-1	TGCAGTGCTAGTTCCCCGACAGGGATTAACACTGAAGCTTTCTTT	CSASSPTGINTEAFF
-	few	TRBV12-3/TRBV12-4	TRBJ1-1	TGTGCCAGCAGTGTTGCTGGGGCTGGTGGAGCTTTCTTT	CASSVAGAGGAFF
-	-	TRBV4-1	TRBJ2-7	TGCGCCAGCAGCCAAGGGGTCAGCGGCTACGAGCAGTACTTC	CASSQGVSGYEQYF
-	-	TRBV11-2	TRBJ2-5	TGTGCCAGCAGCTTAGCGGGGGGCGAAGAGACCCAGTACTTC	CASSLAGGEETQYF
TRBD1	-	TRBV5-1	TRBJ1-4	TGCGCCAGCAGCCTACGGGGGACAGGGCAAAATGAAAAACTGTTTTTT	CASSLRGTGQNEKLFF
TRBD1	-	TRBV6-5	TRBJ1-1	TGTGCCAGCATCCGTGCCGGGACAGCGAACACTGAAGCTTTCTTT	CASIRAGTANTEAFF
-	-	TRBV5-1	TRBJ2-1	TGCGCCAGCAGCGACACAGGGAGGGAGCAGTTCTTC	CASSDTGREQFF
-	-	TRBV19	TRBJ1-5	TGTGCCAGTAGTATTATCAGGCAGTCTGTGGGTCAGCCCCAGCATTTT	CASSIIRQSVGQPQHF
TRBD2	few	TRBV5-1	TRBJ2-7	TGCGCCAGCAGCTACTCGGGGGGGTACGAGCAGTACTTC	CASSYSGGYEQYF
-	many	TRBV7-6	TRBJ1-5	TGTGCCAGCAGCTTAGCGGAAGATCAGCCCCAGCATTTT	CASSLAEDQPQHF
-	-	TRBV27	TRBJ2-7	TGTGCCAGCAGCCCTTCCGGGTTTCGGGGCGAGCAGTACTTC	CASSPSGFRGEQYF
-	-	TRBV10-3	TRBJ2-7	TGTGCCATCTACGACGAACCCTACGAGCAGTACTTC	CAIYDEPYEQYF
TRBD2	-	TRBV2	TRBJ2-5	TGTGCCAGCAGTGACGGTAGCGGGAGGCCTCCCAGGTGGGAGACCCAGTACTTC	CASSDGSGRPPRWETQYF
TRBD1	few	TRBV6-4	TRBJ2-1	TGTGCCAGCTCCATCGGGACAGGGTCCGATGAGCAGTTCTTC	CASSIGTGSDEQFF
-	-	TRBV7-6	TRBJ1-4	TGTGCCAGCAGCATAAACAGCGAGCGGAATGAAAAACTGTTTTTT	CASSINSERNEKLFF
TRBD1	-	TRBV30	TRBJ2-1	TGTGCCTGGAACAGGGGGGCGTACCTTGGAGGTAATGAGCAGTTCTTC	CAWNRGAYLGGNEQFF
-	-	TRBV7-2	TRBJ1-3	TGTGCCAGCAGCTCCTACGGAAACACCATATATTTT	CASSSYGNTIYF
TRBD2	-	TRBV9	TRBJ2-3	TGTGCCAGCAGCGTAGGGACTAGCGGGGGCTCTACGCAGTATTTT	CASSVGTSGGSTQYF
-	-	TRBV5-5	TRBJ2-7	TGTGCCAGCAGCTTGAGGACGGCCGATACTCCCTACGAGCAGTACTTC	CASSLRTADTPYEQYF
TRBD1	-	TRBV4-2	TRBJ1-4	TGTGCCAGCAGCAGACAGGGTTTTGATGAAAAACTGTTTTTT	CASSRQGFDEKLFF
-	-	TRBV29-1	TRBJ1-3	TGCAGCGTTGAGGACGACGACTCTGGAAACACCATATATTTT	CSVEDDDSGNTIYF
TRBD1	-	TRBV5-1	TRBJ1-5	TGCGCCAGCAGTCCCGGGACAGGGGGAAGAGGCAATCAGCCCCAGCATTTT	CASSPGTGGRGNQPQHF
-	-	TRBV19	TRBJ1-5	TGTGCCAGTAGGTTGGTAAATAGCAATCAGCCCCAGCATTTT	CASRLVNSNQPQHF
-	-	TRBV4-1	TRBJ2-3	TGCGCCAGCAGCCAAGAGGCAGCAGGGTACACAGATACGCAGTATTTT	CASSQEAAGYTDTQYF
-	-	TRBV10-2	TRBJ2-6	TGCGCCAGCAGTGAATCATGGGTCCCTGGGGCCAACGTCCTGACTTTC	CASSESWVPGANVLTF
-	-	TRBV19	TRBJ1-5	TGTGCCAGTAGTATGGGGGGGGCAGGCAATCAGCCCCAGCATTTT	CASSMGGAGNQPQHF
TRBD2	-	TRBV7-2	TRBJ2-7	TGTGCCAGCAGCCCGAGGACTAGCGGAGGGGAGCAGTACTTC	CASSPRTSGGEQYF
-	-	TRBV28	TRBJ2-1	TGTGCCAGCAGTTCGCTACTAAAGATCAATGAGCAGTTCTTC	CASSSLLKINEQFF
TRBD1	few	TRBV2	TRBJ1-4	TGTGCCAGCAGACGAGGACAGGGGGAGGAAAAACTGTTTTTT	CASRRGQGEEKLFF
-	-	TRBV2	TRBJ1-1	TGTGCCAGCAGTTCACAGACAGTGAACACTGAAGCTTTCTTT	CASSSQTVNTEAFF
-	many	TRBV6-5	TRBJ1-4	TGTGCCAGCAGTTGGCAGACTAATGAAAAACTGTTTTTT	CASSWQTNEKLFF
-	-	TRBV6-5	TRBJ1-1	TGTGCCAGCAGACGCCCTTCCGGGGCAGGGGAAGCTTTCTTT	CASRRPSGAGEAFF
-	-	TRBV5-5	TRBJ2-7	TGTGCCAGCAGCTTGGTGGGGACTTCGAGCTCCTACGAGCAGTACTTC	CASSLVGTSSSYEQYF
TRBD1	-	TRBV5-1	TRBJ2-1	TGCGCCAGCAGCCCGGGGACAGGGGGCGCGGAGCAGTTCTTC	CASSPGTGGAEQFF
-	once	TRBV15	TRBJ1-5	TGTGCCACCAGCAGAGGCAGGGAAGCTCAGCCCCAGCATTTT	CATSRGREAQPQHF
TRBD1	-	TRBV9	TRBJ2-1	TGTGCCAGCAGCGGCGGGACAGGGGGCTACAATGAGCAGTTCTTC	CASSGGTGGYNEQFF
-	-	TRBV3-1/TRBV3-2	TRBJ2-3	TGTGCCAGCAGCCAATCAAGGGACACTAGGTTCCCGCAGTATTTT	CASSQSRDTRFPQYF
-	-	TRBV3-1/TRBV3-2	TRBJ1-1	TGTGCCAGCACGTCCGTGGGGCTGGGGAGCACTGAAGCTTTCTTT	CASTSVGLGSTEAFF
-	-	TRBV7-9	TRBJ1-2	TGTGCCAGCCATACCTCAGGGATCGGATGGGGCTACACCTTC	CASHTSGIGWGYTF
-	-	TRBV5-1	TRBJ2-7	TGCGCCAGCAGCCGGACCGATCCTATAAGTAACTACGAGCAGTACTTC	CASSRTDPISNYEQYF
-	-	TRBV10-3	TRBJ1-2	TGTGCCATCAGTGAGTCAGCGGACAGCCTAGGATATGGCTACACCTTC	CAISESADSLGYGYTF
-	few	TRBV10-3	TRBJ1-6	TGTGCCATCTCCCCCGGTTACAGGGAGGGTTCACCCCTCCACTTT	CAISPGYREGSPLHF
TRBD1	-	TRBV4-1	TRBJ2-7	TGCGCCAGCAGCCAAGTGACTCGGACAGGGGCATACGAGCAGTACTTC	CASSQVTRTGAYEQYF